The 18 T cell receptor beta chains below were found in one sample sequenced in a study of blood T cell repertoires in COVID-19. Measured with immunoSEQ multiplex PCR; TCRdb has only the in-frame clones, and not every one. The table lists roughly 86,000 clones, 90% to 95% of them singletons. The sequenced sample was peripheral blood. These receptors all come from a woman between 45 and 60 years old in a cohort sampled during active COVID-19.

V usage is TRBV11-2 and J usage is TRBJ2-7; a possible D gene is TRBD2 (6 bases). Germline V CDR1 and CDR2: SGHAT, FQNNGV. V lost 1 base and J lost 6, with 16 bases in between. This CDR3 has 15 residues. CDR3 protein: CASSLGTTVLTEQYF. The CDR3 DNA reads as TGTGCCAGCAGCTTAGGGACTACCGTTCTAACCGAGCAGTACTTC.

The CDR3: CASSPGGATNEKLFF. DNA for the CDR3: TGTGCCAGCTCCCCAGGGGGGGCAACTAATGAAAAACTGTTTTTT. The chain employs TRBV18 and TRBJ1-4; TRBD1 matches 7 bases. The length of the CDR3 is 15 residues. The V segment lost 6 bases and the J segment 0 bases; nucleotides outside the gene matches: 4. Germline V gives CDR1 KGHSH, CDR2 LQKENI.

This chain joins TRBV2 and TRBJ2-3, with D tentatively TRBD1 (5 bases). This CDR3 region has 13 residues. V gave up 6 bases and J gave up 3 bases, with 10 bases separating them. Germline V lookup: CDR1 SNHLY, CDR2 FYNNEI. The CDR3 loop reads CASRVTATDTQYF. The CDR3 coding sequence is TGTGCCAGCAGAGTGACAGCTACAGATACGCAGTATTTT.

The CDR3 sequence: CASSPRRGRRPNEKLFF. DNA for the CDR3: TGTGCCAGCAGCCCCCGCCGGGGGAGGAGACCTAATGAAAAACTGTTTTTT. This chain uses TRBV3-1 (or the pseudogene TRBV3-2) with TRBJ1-4, with D perhaps TRBD1 (5 bases). This CDR3 has 17 residues. Germline CDR1 LGHDT, CDR2 YNNKEL (reference sequence). V was pared by 4 bases and J by 3 bases, with 18 bases between.

The J gene is TRBJ2-1, the V gene TRBV10-1; 8 nucleotides line up with TRBD2. Per germline, CDR1 WNHNN and CDR2 SYGVQD (reference sequence). The V segment lost 7 bases and the J segment 8 bases; nucleotides outside the gene matches: 10. This CDR3 contains 14 residues. CDR3 region: CASTRGGTGDEQFF. CDR3 sequence (DNA): TGCGCCAGCACCCGCGGGGGGACCGGCGATGAGCAGTTCTTC.

The chain has TRBV7-9 and TRBJ1-1; 9 bases line up with TRBD1. With 4 bases clipped from V and 8 bases from J, the junction kept 8 bases outside the gene matches. The germline CDR1 and CDR2 sequences are SEHNR and FQNEAQ (reference sequence). The CDR3 covers 14 residues. The CDR3 spells CASSWGQGNVEAFF. The CDR3 nucleotides are TGTGCCAGCAGCTGGGGACAGGGAAATGTCGAAGCTTTCTTT.

The chain is built from TRBV11-2 and TRBJ2-4; D is uncertain. V lost 2 bases and J lost 9, with 11 bases in between. This CDR3 has 13 amino acids. Germline CDR1 and CDR2: SGHAT and FQNNGV. This chain's CDR3 is CASSLQSQSIQYF. CDR3 coding DNA: TGTGCCAGCAGCTTACAGTCTCAAAGCATTCAGTACTTC. Drawing the rest from reference TRBV11-2 and TRBJ2-4, the complete variable domain is EAGVAQSPRYKIIEKRQSVAFWCNPISGHATLYWYQQILGQGPKLLIQFQNNGVVDDSQLPKDRFSAERLKGVDSTLKIQPAKLEDSAVYLCASSLQSQSIQYFGAGTRLSVL.

V and J are TRBV5-1 and TRBJ2-1, with D possibly matching TRBD2 (6 bases). The length of the CDR3 is 13 residues. Germline values: CDR1 SGHRS, CDR2 YFSETQ. With 4 bases removed from V and 8 bases from J, the gap between germline ends came to 13 bases. The CDR3 nucleotides are TGCGCCAGCAGCCCAGTCGGGAGTTATGAGCAGTTCTTC. Its protein product is CASSPVGSYEQFF.

This rearrangement joins TRBV4-1 to TRBJ2-3; a possible D gene is TRBD1 (5 bases). The CDR3 totals 16 residues. V was clipped by 0 bases and J by 3 bases, with 13 bases between them. Germline V gene sequence: CDR1 MGHRA, CDR2 YSYEKL. CDR3 sequence reads: CASSQEGQGRTDTQYF. CDR3 bases: TGCGCCAGCAGCCAAGAGGGCCAGGGCAGGACAGATACGCAGTATTTT.

The rearrangement uses TRBV3-1 (or the pseudogene TRBV3-2) and TRBJ2-1; maybe TRBD2 (7 bases). V was shortened by 3 bases and J by 7 bases, with 19 bases between the two germline ends. The CDR3 consists of 16 residues. Germline V CDR1 and CDR2: LGHDT, YNNKEL (reference sequence). The CDR3 nucleotides read TGTGCCAGCAGCCAGTGGGGCGGGGGCCGGGGGAATGAGCAGTTCTTC. This translates into CASSQWGGGRGNEQFF.

A single count supports this clone. This rearrangement joins TRBV9 to TRBJ2-7; 7 positions match TRBD1. J gave up 2 bases and V 3 bases, and 8 bases lay outside the gene matches. Per the germline V gene, CDR1 is SGDLS and CDR2 is YYNGEE. This CDR3 region has 15 residues. For the CDR3, the DNA is TGTGCCAGCAGCGCTGCGACAGGGCTGACCTACGAGCAGTACTTC. Its protein is CASSAATGLTYEQYF.

The chain recombines TRBV3-1 (or the pseudogene TRBV3-2) with TRBJ1-1; the D gene is possibly TRBD1 (5 bases). Germline CDR1 reads LGHDT; CDR2 reads YNNKEL (reference sequence). Trimming stripped 0 bases from V and 4 bases from J, with 18 bases between. The CDR3 extends over 17 amino acids. For the CDR3, the DNA is TGTGCCAGCAGCCAAGATTCCCGGGCAGGGAGGCTCACTGAAGCTTTCTTT. This translates into CASSQDSRAGRLTEAFF.

V is TRBV6-1 and J is TRBJ1-6; the match to TRBD1 covers 8 bases. This CDR3 is built from 20 residues. The J segment lost 1 base and the V segment lost 4 bases, leaving 15 bases of the junction unmatched. Germline loops: CDR1 MNHNS, CDR2 SASEGT. The CDR3 spells CASSANRGDKSISYNSPLHF. The CDR3 bases are TGTGCCAGCAGTGCAAACAGGGGGGATAAGAGTATTTCCTATAATTCACCCCTCCACTTT.

The chain couples TRBV11-1 to TRBJ2-1; 8 bases fit TRBD1. The CDR3 spans 15 residues. CDR1 is SGHAT, CDR2 FQDESV, per germline (reference sequence). V dropped 5 bases and J dropped 7; count of bases not matched to a gene: 10. CDR3 sequence: CASSLRQGSHNEQFF. The CDR3, as DNA: TGTGCCAGCAGCCTTCGACAGGGGAGTCATAATGAGCAGTTCTTC.

V is TRBV3-1 (or the pseudogene TRBV3-2) and J is TRBJ2-7, with D possibly matching TRBD2 (5 bases). The CDR3 consists of 13 residues. Deletions cut 8 bases from V and 12 bases from J, with 23 bases between. CDR1 is LGHDT and CDR2 is YNNKEL in the germline V gene (reference sequence). The CDR3 loop is CASCGFGGRQWYF. The CDR3 coding sequence is TGTGCCAGCTGTGGGTTCGGAGGCAGGCAGTGGTACTTC.

The CDR3 coding sequence is TGTGCCAGTAGTATAGCGGGGGTCCCTAGGGAGCAGTACTTC. This codes for CASSIAGVPREQYF. The chain uses TRBV19 and TRBJ2-7, with a tentative D call TRBD2 (6 bases). With 1 base removed from V and 7 bases from J, the gap between germline ends came to 14 bases. This CDR3 spans 14 amino acids. CDR1 and CDR2 from the germline V gene are LNHDA and SQIVND (reference sequence).

This rearrangement joins TRBV4-1 to TRBJ1-1, with D unclear. The CDR3 runs 13 residues. Germline assignment: CDR1 MGHRA and CDR2 YSYEKL. V was cut by 0 bases and J by 4 bases, with 6 bases left in between. The CDR3: CASSQDPRTEAFF. CDR3 DNA: TGCGCCAGCAGCCAAGATCCCCGCACTGAAGCTTTCTTT.

This chain uses TRBV10-3 with TRBJ1-2; 7 bases agree with TRBD1. Unmatched junction bases numbered 11, after V lost 10 bases and J lost 3 bases. The germline CDR1 and CDR2 sequences are ENHRY and SYGVKD. The CDR3 is 14 amino acids. The DNA for the CDR3 is TGTGCCACTTCGCGCAGGGGGATGGACTATGGCTACACCTTC. This translates into CATSRRGMDYGYTF.